Each of the 20 T cell receptor beta chains below was sequenced from the same sample in a study of somatic mutations in cytotoxic T cells in rheumatoid arthritis. Method: immunoSEQ multiplex PCR; TCRdb's copy keeps in-frame clones and lacks some. This sample has 12,000 or so clones, with around 83% found just once. The sequencing sample was made of CD8+ T cells sorted from blood. Receptor source: a woman aged 55-75 years in good health.

The gene calls are TRBV27 and TRBJ1-1, with D hard to call. Germline V lookup: CDR1 MNHEY, CDR2 SMNVEV (reference sequence). This CDR3 has 15 amino acids. The V gene lost 0 bases and the J gene lost 3 bases, with 11 bases spanning the gap. CDR3 bases: TGTGCCAGCAGTTTATCCGCCGGAGGAGACACTGAAGCTTTCTTT. This codes for CASSLSAGGDTEAFF.

The V gene is TRBV29-1, the J gene TRBJ2-2; no firm D call. V was trimmed by 2 bases and J by 1 base, leaving 2 bases between them. Per germline, CDR1 SQVTM and CDR2 ANQGSEA. This CDR3 has 12 residues. The CDR3 loop reads CSVELNTGELFF. The CDR3 nucleotides read TGCAGCGTTGAACTGAACACCGGGGAGCTGTTTTTT.

J is TRBJ1-4 and V is TRBV6-6, with D maybe TRBD1 (5 bases). V lost 6 bases and J lost 8, with 10 bases in between. The CDR3 runs 12 residues. Germline V gene data show CDR1 as MNHNY and CDR2 as SVGAGI (reference sequence). CDR3 sequence reads: CASSPGREKLFF. The CDR3 DNA is TGTGCCAGCAGCCCAGGGAGGGAAAAACTGTTTTTT.

The V gene is TRBV9, the J gene TRBJ2-1; the match to TRBD1 covers 8 bases. The J segment lost 5 bases and the V segment lost 0 bases, leaving 4 bases of the junction unmatched. Germline CDR1 and CDR2: SGDLS and YYNGEE. CDR3 size: 15 residues. CDR3 in amino acids: CASSVAGTGHNEQFF. CDR3 sequence (DNA): TGTGCCAGCAGCGTAGCCGGGACAGGCCACAATGAGCAGTTCTTC.

The chain is built from TRBV5-1 and TRBJ2-7; a possible D gene is TRBD2 (6 bases). V was pared by 1 base and J by 3 bases, with 14 bases between. This CDR3 contains 15 residues. The V gene's germline CDR1 is SGHRS and CDR2 YFSETQ. In DNA, the CDR3 is TGCGCCAGCAGCTTGCTCGGGGACTTAAACTACGAGCAGTACTTC. Translating gives CASSLLGDLNYEQYF.

This rearrangement joins TRBV19 to TRBJ2-3; 9 bases line up with TRBD1. CDR3 size: 16 residues. The germline V gene has CDR1 LNHDA and CDR2 SQIVND (reference sequence). J was trimmed by 3 bases and V by 3 bases; bases with no gene match: 7. The CDR3 bases are TGTGCCAGTAGTATTCACCCGGGACAGGGAACAGATACGCAGTATTTT. The encoded protein is CASSIHPGQGTDTQYF.

The chain joins TRBV27 to TRBJ2-2; 8 nucleotides line up with TRBD2. V gave up 6 bases and J gave up 6 bases; unmatched junction bases: 6. The CDR3 spans 14 residues. Germline CDR1 MNHEY, CDR2 SMNVEV (reference sequence). The CDR3 DNA is TGTGCCAGCAGCAACGGGGGGGTATCCGGGGAGCTGTTTTTT. Its translation is CASSNGGVSGELFF.

The genes are TRBV7-2 and TRBJ2-3; D call uncertain. V dropped 4 bases and J dropped 2 bases, with 16 bases sitting between them. This CDR3 has 16 amino acids. Looked up from germline, CDR1 is SGHTA and CDR2 is FQGNSA. The CDR3 loop is CASSSPGFPYTDTQYF. The CDR3 nucleotides are TGTGCCAGCAGCTCTCCAGGTTTCCCATACACAGATACGCAGTATTTT. The full variable domain, in which reference TRBV7-2 and TRBJ2-3 provide the parts outside the CDR3, is GAGVSQSPSNKVTEKGKDVELRCDPISGHTALYWYRQSLGQGLEFLIYFQGNSAPDKSGLPSDRFSAERTGGSVSTLTIQRTQQEDSAVYLCASSSPGFPYTDTQYFGPGTRLTVL.

This chain connects TRBV30 to TRBJ1-2, with TRBD1 matching 7 bases. V shed 5 bases and J 6 bases; nucleotides not matched to a gene: 12. The CDR3 length is 14 residues. Germline V gives CDR1 GTSNPN, CDR2 SVGIG (reference sequence). For the CDR3, the DNA is TGTGCCTGGGGAAAGACAGGGACATTGGATGGCTACACCTTC. Protein sequence: CAWGKTGTLDGYTF.

This sequence joins TRBV2 and TRBJ1-5; TRBD1 agrees at 7 bases. Germline CDR1 reads SNHLY; CDR2 reads FYNNEI. The CDR3 runs to 18 residues. V lost 1 base, J lost 3 bases, and 12 bases stayed unmatched. The CDR3 DNA is TGTGCCAGCAGTGAAGTTTCGGACAGGTCCCATCTCAATCAGCCCCAGCATTTT. Translating it yields CASSEVSDRSHLNQPQHF.

This chain joins TRBV9 and TRBJ2-5; TRBD2 agrees at 8 bases. With 1 base clipped from V and 5 bases from J, the junction kept 7 bases outside the gene matches. CDR1 SGDLS and CDR2 YYNGEE come from the germline V gene. The CDR3 spans 15 residues. The CDR3 DNA sequence: TGTGCCAGCAGCGTAACAGCGGGGGCCCAGGAGACCCAGTACTTC. This gives the protein CASSVTAGAQETQYF.

J is TRBJ2-3 and V is TRBV27, with D possibly TRBD2 on 6 matching bases. This CDR3 has 16 residues. Germline V lookup: CDR1 MNHEY, CDR2 SMNVEV (reference sequence). V was shortened by 5 bases and J by 6 bases, with 21 bases between the two germline ends. The CDR3 DNA follows: TGTGCCAGCAGTCTCGACCCGGGGGATCCCGAGGATACGCAGTATTTT. Encoded protein: CASSLDPGDPEDTQYF.

The chain employs TRBV7-6 and TRBJ2-7; D remains unclear. The CDR3 is 15 residues long. Germline CDR1 reads SGHVS; CDR2 reads FNYEAQ. Trimming pared 0 bases from V and 2 bases from J, leaving 11 bases between. The DNA of the CDR3 is TGTGCCAGCAGCTTAGCCTACGGAGCGCCCTACGAGCAGTACGTC. Protein sequence: CASSLAYGAPYEQYV.

The table lists this clone with a count of one. The chain combines TRBV11-2 with TRBJ2-1; D perhaps matches TRBD1 (6 bases). V lost 1 base to trimming and J lost 4 bases, with 17 bases between them. Germline CDR1 SGHAT, CDR2 FQNNGV. The CDR3 is made up of 17 amino acids. CDR3 sequence: CASSLGSLGQMYNEQFF. CDR3 DNA sequence: TGTGCCAGCAGCTTAGGTTCCCTGGGACAAATGTACAATGAGCAGTTCTTC.

This clone was counted a single time. The CDR3 nucleotides read TGTGCCAGCAGCCGAGGGAGGGCAGACTATAGTTACGAGCAGTACGTC. Its protein product is CASSRGRADYSYEQYV. This chain links TRBV2 with TRBJ2-7; TRBD2 agrees at 7 bases. The CDR3 runs to 16 residues. Germline V gene lookup returns CDR1 SNHLY and CDR2 FYNNEI. V shed 6 bases, J shed 4 bases, and the junction held 15 bases outside the gene matches.

The chain employs TRBV19 and TRBJ1-6; D might be TRBD1 (5 bases). The CDR3 is 15 residues long. The germline CDR1 and CDR2 sequences are LNHDA and SQIVND (reference sequence). Trimming pared 5 bases from V and 4 bases from J, leaving 12 bases between. The CDR3 here is CASSGAGWYNSPLHF. CDR3 DNA sequence: TGTGCCAGTAGTGGGGCAGGGTGGTATAATTCACCCCTCCACTTT.

The V and J genes are TRBV4-1 and TRBJ2-1, with 7 bases identical to TRBD2. Germline CDR1 is MGHRA and CDR2 is YSYEKL. CDR3 length: 16 amino acids. J gave up 5 bases and V 0 bases, and 7 bases lay outside the gene matches. The DNA of the CDR3 is TGCGCCAGCAGCCAAGATGCGCTAGCGGCACACAATGAGCAGTTCTTC. Protein: CASSQDALAAHNEQFF.

The V gene is TRBV7-8, the J gene TRBJ2-7; 9 nucleotides align to TRBD2. V shed 4 bases, J shed 3 bases, and the junction held 7 bases outside the gene matches. This CDR3 region has 15 residues. Germline V gene sequence: CDR1 SGHVS, CDR2 FQNEAQ. The CDR3 spells CASSSGERGDYEQYV. CDR3 coding DNA: TGTGCCAGCAGCTCCGGGGAGCGGGGGGACTACGAGCAGTACGTC.

This chain uses TRBV9 with TRBJ2-7; a possible D gene is TRBD1 (6 bases). The CDR3 extends over 14 amino acids. The germline V and J ends were trimmed by 0 bases and 6 bases, with 13 bases remaining between them. Germline CDR1 SGDLS, CDR2 YYNGEE. The CDR3 DNA follows: TGTGCCAGCAGCGTAGGAGGGGGTTACGGCGAGCAGTACTTC. It codes for CASSVGGGYGEQYF.

The chain carries TRBV14 and TRBJ2-3, with TRBD2 matching over 9 bases. After removal of 3 bases from V and 5 bases from J, the junction contained 9 bases not matched to a gene. Per germline, CDR1 SGHDN and CDR2 FVKESK. The CDR3 sequence is 16 residues long. The CDR3, as DNA: TGTGCCAGCAGCCACGGGCAGCGGGGGGTAGGAGATACGCAGTATTTT. Translation gives CASSHGQRGVGDTQYF.